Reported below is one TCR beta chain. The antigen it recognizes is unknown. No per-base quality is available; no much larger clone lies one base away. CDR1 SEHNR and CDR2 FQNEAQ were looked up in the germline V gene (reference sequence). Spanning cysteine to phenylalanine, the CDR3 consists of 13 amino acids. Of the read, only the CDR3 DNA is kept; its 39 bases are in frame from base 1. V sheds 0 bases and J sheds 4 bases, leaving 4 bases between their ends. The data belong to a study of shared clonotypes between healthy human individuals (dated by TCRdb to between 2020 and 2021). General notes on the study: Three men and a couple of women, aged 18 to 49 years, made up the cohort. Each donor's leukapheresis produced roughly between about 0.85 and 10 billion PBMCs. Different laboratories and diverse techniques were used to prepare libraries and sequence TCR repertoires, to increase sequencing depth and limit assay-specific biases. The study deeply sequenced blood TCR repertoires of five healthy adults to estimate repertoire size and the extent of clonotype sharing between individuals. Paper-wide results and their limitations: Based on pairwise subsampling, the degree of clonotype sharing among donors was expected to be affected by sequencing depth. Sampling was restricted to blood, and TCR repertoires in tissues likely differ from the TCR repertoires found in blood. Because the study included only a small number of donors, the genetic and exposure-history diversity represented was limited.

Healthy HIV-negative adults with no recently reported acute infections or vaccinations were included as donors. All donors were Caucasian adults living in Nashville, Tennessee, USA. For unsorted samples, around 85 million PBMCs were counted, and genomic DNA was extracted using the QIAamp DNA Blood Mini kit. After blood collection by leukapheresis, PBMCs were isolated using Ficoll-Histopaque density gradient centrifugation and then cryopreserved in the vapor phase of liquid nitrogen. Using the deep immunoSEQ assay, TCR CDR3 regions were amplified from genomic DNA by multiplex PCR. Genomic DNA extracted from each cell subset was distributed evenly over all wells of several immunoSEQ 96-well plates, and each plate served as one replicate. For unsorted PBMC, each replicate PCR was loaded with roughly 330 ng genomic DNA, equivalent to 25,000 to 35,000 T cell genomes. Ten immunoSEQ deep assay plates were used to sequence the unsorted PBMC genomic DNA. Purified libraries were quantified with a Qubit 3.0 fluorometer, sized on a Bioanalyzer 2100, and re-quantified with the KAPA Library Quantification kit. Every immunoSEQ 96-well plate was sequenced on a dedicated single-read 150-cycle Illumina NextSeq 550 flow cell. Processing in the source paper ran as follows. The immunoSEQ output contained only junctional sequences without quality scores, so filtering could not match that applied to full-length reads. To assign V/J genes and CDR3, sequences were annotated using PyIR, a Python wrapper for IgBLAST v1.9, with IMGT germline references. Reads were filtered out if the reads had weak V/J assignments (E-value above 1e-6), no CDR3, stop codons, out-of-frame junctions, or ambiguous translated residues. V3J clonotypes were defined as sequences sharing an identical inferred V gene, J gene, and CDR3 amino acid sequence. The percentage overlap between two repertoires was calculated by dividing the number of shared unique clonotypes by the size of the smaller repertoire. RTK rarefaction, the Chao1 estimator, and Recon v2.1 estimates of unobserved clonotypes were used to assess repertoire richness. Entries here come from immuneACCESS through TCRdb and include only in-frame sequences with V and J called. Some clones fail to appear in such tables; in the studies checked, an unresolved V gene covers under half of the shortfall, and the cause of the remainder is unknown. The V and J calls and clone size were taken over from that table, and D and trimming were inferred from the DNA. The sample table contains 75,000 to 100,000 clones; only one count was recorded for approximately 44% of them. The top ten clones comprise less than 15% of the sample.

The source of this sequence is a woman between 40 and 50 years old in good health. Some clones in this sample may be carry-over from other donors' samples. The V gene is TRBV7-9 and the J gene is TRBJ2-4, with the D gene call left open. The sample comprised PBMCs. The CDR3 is CASSLATKNIQYF. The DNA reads TGTGCCAGCAGCTTAGCCACGAAAAACATTCAGTACTTC.